What follows are 26 T cell receptor beta chains derived from one specimen sequenced in a study of blood T cell repertoires in COVID-19. The method was immunoSEQ multiplex PCR; TCRdb's version includes in-frame clones alone and lacks a portion of them. Of some 87,000 clones listed, around 81% are singletons. The specimen was peripheral blood. These receptors all stem from a woman between 70 and 85 years old with active or convalescent COVID-19.

This clone turned up a few times. This chain uses TRBV5-1 with TRBJ1-1; the match to TRBD1 covers 7 bases. The CDR3 runs 16 residues. Germline-derived CDR1 and CDR2 are SGHRS and YFSETQ. V lost 3 bases and J lost 0; bases outside the gene matches: 8. Here the CDR3 reads CASSWGDRTLNTEAFF. The CDR3 DNA follows: TGCGCCAGCAGCTGGGGGGACAGAACTCTGAACACTGAAGCTTTCTTT.

This chain links TRBV25-1 with TRBJ2-2; 8 positions match TRBD2. This CDR3 comprises 15 residues. The V and J ends lost 8 bases and 4 bases, in that order; junction bases with no gene match: 9. From germline, CDR1 is MGHDK and CDR2 SYGVNS. Written as DNA, the CDR3 is TGTGCCAGCCGGGGGGGGCAGGGGCCCACCGGGGAGCTGTTTTTT. Its translation: CASRGGQGPTGELFF.

This rearrangement joins TRBV5-1 to TRBJ1-2, with TRBD1 matching over 11 bases. This CDR3 is 14 amino acids long. V shed 4 bases, J shed 6 bases, and the junction held 5 bases outside the gene matches. The V gene's germline CDR1 is SGHRS and CDR2 YFSETQ. The CDR3 reads CASSPGTGGNGYTF. CDR3 DNA sequence: TGCGCCAGCAGCCCCGGGACAGGGGGAAATGGCTACACCTTC.

This chain joins TRBV7-2 and TRBJ1-1, with TRBD1 matching over 12 bases. With V trimmed by 5 bases and J by 11 bases, 9 bases remained unmatched. The CDR3 covers 14 residues. Germline V gene lookup returns CDR1 SGHTA and CDR2 FQGNSA. The CDR3 spells CASSQGTGGQRAFF. CDR3 coding DNA: TGTGCCAGCAGCCAGGGGACAGGGGGCCAGCGGGCTTTCTTT.

This chain uses TRBV2 with TRBJ1-2; possible D gene TRBD1, 6 bases. The V gene lost 4 bases and the J gene lost 4 bases, with 10 bases spanning the gap. This CDR3 region has 13 residues. Germline V gene lookup returns CDR1 SNHLY and CDR2 FYNNEI. Here the CDR3 DNA reads TGTGCCAGCAGTGGGGACACCGGCTATGGCTACACCTTC. Encoded protein: CASSGDTGYGYTF.

V is TRBV5-4 and J is TRBJ1-1; 8 positions agree with TRBD1. In germline, CDR1 is SGHNT, CDR2 YYREEE (reference sequence). This CDR3 is built from 13 residues. J gave up 4 bases and V 4 bases, and 3 bases lay outside the gene matches. The CDR3 here is CASSQTGATEAFF. As DNA, the CDR3 is TGTGCCAGCAGCCAGACAGGGGCCACTGAAGCTTTCTTT.

The chain recombines TRBV5-6 with TRBJ2-2, with D possibly TRBD1 on 5 matching bases. V was trimmed by 0 bases and J by 5 bases, leaving 5 bases between them. CDR1 and CDR2 (germline): SGHDT, YYEEEE. The CDR3 loop spans 13 amino acids. CDR3 sequence reads: CASSLDRTGELFF. Written as DNA, the CDR3 is TGTGCCAGCAGCTTGGACAGGACCGGGGAGCTGTTTTTT.

The CDR3 spells CASSLTGVQPQHF. DNA of the CDR3: TGTGCCAGCAGCTTAACAGGGGTCCAGCCCCAGCATTTT. V gene TRBV6-5 combines with J gene TRBJ1-5, with 7 positions matching TRBD1. The CDR3 is made up of 13 amino acids. Looked up from germline, CDR1 is MNHEY and CDR2 is SVGAGI. The J segment lost 7 bases and the V segment lost 6 bases, leaving 6 bases of the junction unmatched.

The rearrangement uses TRBV18 and TRBJ1-4, with D perhaps matching TRBD1 (5 bases). Trimming pared 3 bases from V and 4 bases from J, leaving 15 bases between. This CDR3 is built from 16 residues. The germline V gene has CDR1 KGHSH and CDR2 LQKENI. CDR3 bases: TGTGCCAGCTCACCGGTCGGGGGATCCGTTAATGAAAAACTGTTTTTT. This gives the protein CASSPVGGSVNEKLFF.

This clone came up a few times. This chain joins TRBV11-2 and TRBJ2-2; D gene uncertain. The CDR3 loop spans 12 amino acids. V lost 5 bases, J lost 7 bases, and 8 bases lay in between. Germline V CDR1 and CDR2: SGHAT, FQNNGV. This CDR3 is CASSPTGGELFF. DNA of the CDR3: TGTGCCAGCAGCCCGACGGGCGGGGAGCTGTTTTTT. Using reference TRBV11-2 and TRBJ2-2 for the parts outside the CDR3, the full variable domain is EAGVAQSPRYKIIEKRQSVAFWCNPISGHATLYWYQQILGQGPKLLIQFQNNGVVDDSQLPKDRFSAERLKGVDSTLKIQPAKLEDSAVYLCASSPTGGELFFGEGSRLTVL.

This rearrangement joins TRBV19 to TRBJ2-7; no firm D call. The length of the CDR3 is 12 residues. Germline loops: CDR1 LNHDA, CDR2 SQIVND (reference sequence). V lost 5 bases, J lost 3 bases, and 8 bases lay in between. The CDR3 DNA follows: TGTGCCAGTAGTTCCAACTACTACGAGCAGTACTTC. Its translation: CASSSNYYEQYF.

The chain combines TRBV10-1 with TRBJ2-4, with 9 positions matching TRBD1. The germline gives CDR1 WNHNN, CDR2 SYGVQD (reference sequence). Trimming at V came to 4 bases and at J to 2 bases, leaving 9 bases not matched to a gene. The length of the CDR3 is 17 residues. CDR3 nucleotides: TGCGCCAGCAGTGGAAATGGACAGGGGAAAACCAAAAACATTCAGTACTTC. This translates into CASSGNGQGKTKNIQYF.

The chain has TRBV6-4 and TRBJ2-3; D remains ambiguous. Trimming took 1 base from V and 3 from J, leaving 14 bases between them. The germline V gene has CDR1 MRHNA and CDR2 SNTAGT. The CDR3 is 16 amino acids. In nucleotides, the CDR3 is TGTGCCAGCAGTGACTTTGCGCAGTTCAGGACAGATACGCAGTATTTT. This gives the protein CASSDFAQFRTDTQYF.

The CDR3 reads CASSLDNTYEQYF. DNA for the CDR3: TGCGCCAGCAGCTTGGACAACACCTACGAGCAGTACTTC. The chain employs TRBV5-1 and TRBJ2-7; D uncertain. Between the trimmed V and J ends, which lost 0 bases and 2 bases, there was a span of 6 bases. The CDR3 length is 13 residues. Germline V gene sequence: CDR1 SGHRS, CDR2 YFSETQ.

The rearrangement uses TRBV6-5 and TRBJ1-5; tentative D call: TRBD1 (5 bases). V lost 5 bases and J 7 bases, leaving 9 bases between the germline ends. CDR1 and CDR2 from the germline V gene are MNHEY and SVGAGI. The CDR3 covers 12 residues. CDR3 sequence: CASSRGGQPQHF. For the CDR3, the DNA is TGTGCCAGCAGTCGTGGGGGGCAGCCCCAGCATTTT.

The rearrangement uses TRBV6-5 and TRBJ2-7, with D possibly TRBD1 on 6 matching bases. The CDR3 contains 14 residues. V lost 6 bases to trimming and J lost 0 bases, with 12 bases between them. The germline CDR1 and CDR2 sequences are MNHEY and SVGAGI. The CDR3 spells CASRDDRSSYEQYF. In DNA form, the CDR3 reads TGTGCCAGCAGGGACGACAGGAGCTCCTACGAGCAGTACTTC.

The J gene is TRBJ1-5, the V gene TRBV18, with 8 bases matching TRBD1. The CDR3 runs 18 residues. CDR1 KGHSH and CDR2 LQKENI come from the germline V gene. Unmatched junction bases numbered 9, after V lost 0 bases and J lost 2 bases. CDR3 coding DNA: TGTGCCAGCTCACCACCGGGCAGGGGGCGAGGTGGCAATCAGCCCCAGCATTTT. Amino acid sequence: CASSPPGRGRGGNQPQHF. Full variable domain (remainder filled in from reference TRBV18 and TRBJ1-5): NAGVMQNPRHLVRRRGQEARLRCSPMKGHSHVYWYRQLPEEGLKFMVYLQKENIIDESGMPKERFSAEFPKEGPSILRIQQVVRGDSAAYFCASSPPGRGRGGNQPQHFGDGTRLSIL.

This clone was detected only a few times. The chain combines TRBV7-9 with TRBJ2-2; D perhaps matches TRBD1 (6 bases). Looked up from germline, CDR1 is SEHNR and CDR2 is FQNEAQ (reference sequence). This CDR3 is 14 amino acids long. The V and J ends lost 2 bases and 4 bases respectively, with 8 bases between them. The CDR3 nucleotides are TGTGCCAGCAGCTTACAGGGGCCCACCGGGGAGCTGTTTTTT. It specifies CASSLQGPTGELFF.

This chain connects TRBV15 to TRBJ1-1; maybe TRBD1 (6 bases). V lost 3 bases and J lost 0, with 14 bases in between. Germline-derived CDR1 and CDR2 are LNHNV and YYDKDF (reference sequence). The length of the CDR3 is 16 residues. This CDR3 reads CATSRNLGDMNTEAFF. The CDR3 DNA reads TGTGCCACCAGCAGGAACCTCGGGGACATGAACACTGAAGCTTTCTTT.

The V gene is TRBV10-3, the J gene TRBJ2-2, with TRBD1 matching 8 bases. V dropped 2 bases and J dropped 7; count of bases not matched to a gene: 3. CDR3 size: 14 residues. CDR1 and CDR2 from the germline V gene are ENHRY and SYGVKD. CDR3 DNA: TGTGCCATCAGTGAGGGACAGGGCGGCGGGGAGCTGTTTTTT. This sequence encodes CAISEGQGGGELFF.

The chain recombines TRBV28 with TRBJ1-1; perhaps TRBD1 as D (5 bases). This CDR3 comprises 14 residues. Germline CDR1 MDHEN, CDR2 SYDVKM. Trimming stripped 5 bases from V and 11 bases from J, with 21 bases between. CDR3 region: CASSTTSRGLWAFF. The CDR3 region has the DNA TGTGCCAGCAGTACTACCTCAAGGGGCCTTTGGGCTTTCTTT.

This chain connects TRBV11-2 to TRBJ1-2; D is unresolved. The V and J ends lost 0 bases and 4 bases respectively, with 6 bases between them. CDR1 and CDR2 (germline): SGHAT, FQNNGV. The CDR3 length is 13 residues. In DNA, the CDR3 is TGTGCCAGCAGCTTAGAGGGCACCTATGGCTACACCTTC. This translates into CASSLEGTYGYTF.

V is TRBV15 and J is TRBJ1-4, with 8 bases that match TRBD1. V gave up 3 bases and J gave up 8 bases; unmatched junction bases: 8. Germline assignment: CDR1 LNHNV and CDR2 YYDKDF (reference sequence). The CDR3 sequence is 15 residues long. CDR3 sequence (DNA): TGTGCCACCAGCAGGGGGACAGGCCAAGGAGAAAAACTGTTTTTT. Its translation is CATSRGTGQGEKLFF.

This clone was picked up a small number of times. The gene calls are TRBV4-3 and TRBJ2-4, with a possible D match to TRBD2 (6 bases). Germline CDR1 is LGHNA and CDR2 is YSLEER. V lost 0 bases and J 0 bases, leaving 18 bases between the germline ends. This CDR3 comprises 19 residues. CDR3 protein: CASSQEGSGVTEAKNIQYF. CDR3 DNA sequence: TGCGCCAGCAGCCAAGAGGGGTCGGGGGTCACAGAAGCCAAAAACATTCAGTACTTC.

This clone came up once. This chain uses TRBV27 with TRBJ1-2; D unresolved. CDR1 MNHEY and CDR2 SMNVEV come from the germline V gene (reference sequence). The CDR3 covers 15 residues. The germline V and J ends were trimmed by 5 bases and 4 bases, with 17 bases remaining between them. The CDR3 spells CASSPLQTLGYGYTF. The CDR3, as DNA: TGTGCCAGCAGTCCACTACAAACGCTGGGCTATGGCTACACCTTC.

The rearrangement links TRBV11-2 to TRBJ1-2, with TRBD1 as a possible D gene (5 bases). Trimming took off 3 bases at V and 2 bases at J, with 19 bases between the two ends. The CDR3 totals 17 residues. The germline V gene encodes CDR1 SGHAT and CDR2 FQNNGV. Written as DNA, the CDR3 is TGTGCCAGCAGCTTTTCGGGTCTAGACAGTGCAAACTATGGCTACACCTTC. Amino acids: CASSFSGLDSANYGYTF.